This TCR beta chain derives from a study of blood T cell repertoires in COVID-19 (dated by TCRdb to about 2020). With respect to the entire study: Samples covering the acute and convalescent phases of COVID-19 were provided by collaborators in the United States, Italy and Spain. The material from the prospective study consisted of cDNA or gDNA derived from T cells, B-cell-depleted T cells, or PBMCs. Deeply sampled blood TCRbeta repertoires from subjects exposed to, actively infected with, or recovered from COVID-19 were included in the dataset. The repertoires were made available in a free public database intended to serve as a resource for research on the immune response to SARS-CoV-2. Samples came from the ongoing ImmuneRACE study (first 160 participants) plus 1,254 subjects from 6 global collaborators. The sample metadata nearly always contained a de-identified subject ID, COVID-19 status, age in years and sex. Where HLA class I and class II types were available, the types were taken from metadata supplied by the sample provider, not from assay-based typing.

Overall results and qualifications from the work: How much clinical and demographic metadata was included differed by source and by participant, and the metadata was provided uncurated.

TCRbeta CDR3 regions were amplified from genomic DNA using the immunoSEQ Assay, a bias-controlled multiplex PCR. On the study's bioinformatics: The number of nucleated cells in each sample was estimated by amplification of reference gene primers within the assay. To quantify the absolute abundance of each unique TCRbeta CDR3 rearrangement, sequence reads were collapsed and filtered. For each sample, productive Simpson clonality was calculated by taking the square root of Simpson's diversity index across productive rearrangements. Sourced from immuneACCESS, this table was stored by TCRdb with only in-frame sequences that have V and J called. A share of the clones is absent; for the studies checked, an unresolved V gene accounts for under half, and the remainder has no known explanation. V and J calls and clone size are given by that table; D and trimming were obtained from the DNA. The sample has tens of thousands of clones on record, approximately 80% of them singletons. The ten largest account for approximately 9.3% of the sample.

As concerns this clone: Which antigen it targets is not known. No base quality information exists; no much larger clone differs at one position.

Each collaborating institution followed its own protocols to collect whole blood in K2EDTA tubes. For TCRbeta analysis, collaborators shipped samples in one of three forms: frozen whole blood, isolated PBMCs, or DNA extracted from either of those sample types. The germline V gene encodes CDR1 SGHVS and CDR2 FQNEAQ. From cysteine to phenylalanine, the CDR3 is 13 amino acids long. Here the CDR3 DNA is all that survives: 39 bases in frame from base 1. V gives up 3 bases and J gives up 0 bases, and the segment between their germline ends measures 3 bases. The V and J genes are TRBV7-8 and TRBJ1-3, with the D segment identity uncertain. This TCR was sampled from a woman between 50 and 59 years old with acute or convalescent COVID-19. Sequenced material: peripheral blood. The nucleotide sequence reads as follows: TGTGCCAGCAGCTTCAACTCTGGAAACACCATATATTTT. Translated, this is CASSFNSGNTIYF.